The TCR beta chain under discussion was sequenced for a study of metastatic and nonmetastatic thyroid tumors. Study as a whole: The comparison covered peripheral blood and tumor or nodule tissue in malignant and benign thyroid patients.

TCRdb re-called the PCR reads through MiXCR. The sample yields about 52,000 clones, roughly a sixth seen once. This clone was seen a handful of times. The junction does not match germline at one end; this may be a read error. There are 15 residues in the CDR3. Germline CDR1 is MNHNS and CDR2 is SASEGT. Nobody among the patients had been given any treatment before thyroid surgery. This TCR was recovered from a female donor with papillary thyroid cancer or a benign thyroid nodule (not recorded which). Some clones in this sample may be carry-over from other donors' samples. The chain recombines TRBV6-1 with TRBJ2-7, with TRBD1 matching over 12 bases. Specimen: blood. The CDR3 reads CASRTGTGGFNERYF. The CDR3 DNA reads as TGTGCCAGCAGGACCGGGACAGGGGGCTTCAACGAGCGGTACTTC.